This entry is about one T cell receptor (beta chain). Its antigen remains unidentified. No clone much larger than this one lies a single base away; base qualities are absent. Patients with a history of autoimmune disease or receiving systemic immunosuppression were excluded from the trial. Peripheral blood for TCR sequencing was collected from all dose cohorts at baseline, on cycle 4 day 1, and on cycle 7 day 1. The samples were taken from a phase I, first-in-human, multicenter, open-label dose-escalation trial of ivuxolimab. Adults with locally advanced or metastatic head and neck squamous cell, hepatocellular, melanoma or renal cell carcinoma were enrolled in the trial. Before TCR sequencing, CD4+ T cells and CD8+ T cells from peripheral blood were sorted into separate populations. The CDR3 spans 18 residues, from the cysteine through the phenylalanine. Left in the record is the CDR3 DNA by itself, 54 bases read in frame from the first base. According to the germline V gene (reference sequence), CDR1 reads SEHNR and CDR2 reads FQNEAQ. The V end loses 4 bases and the J end loses 7 bases, and a stretch of 28 bases separates them.

This record belongs to a study of OX40 agonist ivuxolimab in advanced cancers. About the investigation overall: Ivuxolimab, which targeted the costimulatory receptor OX40 (CD134), was an agonistic, fully human IgG2 monoclonal antibody. The paper covers the monotherapy dose-escalation part of the phase I ivuxolimab trial, which included N of about 50 patients. Partial responses occurred in three dose-escalation patients, of whom one had hepatocellular carcinoma and two had cutaneous melanoma. Peripheral TCRbeta sequencing was intended to test whether TCR sequence diversity was altered and clonal T-cell expansion was caused by ivuxolimab. A male proportion of around 81% and a mean age of approximately 62 years, ranging from roughly 23 to 85, were recorded for the dose-escalation cohort. Intravenous ivuxolimab was administered to patients every 2 weeks at six dose levels: 0.01, 0.1, 0.3, 1.5, 3 and 10 mg/kg. Of the approximately 50 dose-escalation patients, hepatocellular carcinoma was present in roughly 19, melanoma in around 15, renal cell carcinoma in 9 and head and neck cancer in 9. Patients were allowed to have had prior anti-PD-1, anti-PD-L1 or anti-CTLA-4 therapy, and roughly two fifths of the dose-escalation patients had been treated with checkpoint inhibitors. Overall study outcomes, separate from this receptor: Which antigens the clonally expanded peripheral T cells were specific for was not determined. Partial responders in the 0.1-3.0 mg/kg groups had among the lowest normalized peripheral clonal expansion, especially among CD8+ T cells. At doses of 0.1 to 3.0 mg/kg, clonal expansion of both CD4+ and CD8+ T cells in blood was seen between baseline and week 6. Low levels of normalized T-cell clonal expansion were also seen in some nonresponding patients. On average, CD8+ T cells showed more expanded clones than CD4+ T cells after ivuxolimab.

Genomic DNA was isolated from the sorted cells so that the TCRbeta CDR3 region could be sequenced. The immunoSEQ Assay was used for sequencing of TCRbeta CDR3 regions. TCRdb holds this immuneACCESS table with in-frame rearrangements only. Some clones are missing; in checked studies, unresolved V genes explain under half, and the rest has no known cause. A total of about 38,000 clones appear in this sample, 89% of them only once. The top ten constitute 35% to 45% of the sample. This clonotype originated in an adult with an advanced solid tumor such as melanoma, head and neck, liver or kidney cancer. Sequences were derived from CD4+ or CD8+ T cells sorted from blood, sampled in a trial of the OX40 agonist ivuxolimab. The chain uses TRBV7-9 and TRBJ1-2; the D segment cannot be called with confidence. This receptor carries the CDR3 CASSSTYRSKSPKGGYTF. The DNA sequence is as follows: TGTGCCAGCAGCTCGACCTATAGAAGTAAGTCCCCCAAAGGTGGCTACACCTTC.